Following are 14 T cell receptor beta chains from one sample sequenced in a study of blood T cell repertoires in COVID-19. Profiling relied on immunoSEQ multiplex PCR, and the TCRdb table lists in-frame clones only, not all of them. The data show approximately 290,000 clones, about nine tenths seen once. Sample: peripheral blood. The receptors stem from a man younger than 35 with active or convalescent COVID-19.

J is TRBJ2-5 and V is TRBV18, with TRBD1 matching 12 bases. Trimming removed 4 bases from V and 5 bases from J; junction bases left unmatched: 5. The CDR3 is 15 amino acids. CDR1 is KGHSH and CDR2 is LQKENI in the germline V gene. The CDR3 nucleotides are TGTGCCAGCTCACGCGGGACAGGGGGCGGTGAGACCCAGTACTTC. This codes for CASSRGTGGGETQYF. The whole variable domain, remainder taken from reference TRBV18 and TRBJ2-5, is NAGVMQNPRHLVRRRGQEARLRCSPMKGHSHVYWYRQLPEEGLKFMVYLQKENIIDESGMPKERFSAEFPKEGPSILRIQQVVRGDSAAYFCASSRGTGGGETQYFGPGTRLLVL.

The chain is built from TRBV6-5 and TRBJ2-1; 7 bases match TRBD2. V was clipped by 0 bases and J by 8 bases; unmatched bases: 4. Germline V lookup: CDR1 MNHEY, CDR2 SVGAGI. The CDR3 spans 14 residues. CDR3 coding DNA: TGTGCCAGCAGTTACTCGGGAGGGACGGATGAGCAGTTCTTC. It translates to CASSYSGGTDEQFF.

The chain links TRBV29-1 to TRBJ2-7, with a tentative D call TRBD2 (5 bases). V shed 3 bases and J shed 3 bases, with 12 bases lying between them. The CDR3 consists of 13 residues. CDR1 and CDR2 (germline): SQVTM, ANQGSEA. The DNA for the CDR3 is TGCAGCGTTGATCCCGGAGGAGACTACGAGCAGTACTTC. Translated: CSVDPGGDYEQYF.

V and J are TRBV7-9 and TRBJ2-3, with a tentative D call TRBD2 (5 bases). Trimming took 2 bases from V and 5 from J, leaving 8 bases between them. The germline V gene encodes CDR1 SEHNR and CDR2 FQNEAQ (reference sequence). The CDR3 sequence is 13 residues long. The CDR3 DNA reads TGTGCCAGCAGCTTATTAGCGCAAGATACGCAGTATTTT. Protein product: CASSLLAQDTQYF.

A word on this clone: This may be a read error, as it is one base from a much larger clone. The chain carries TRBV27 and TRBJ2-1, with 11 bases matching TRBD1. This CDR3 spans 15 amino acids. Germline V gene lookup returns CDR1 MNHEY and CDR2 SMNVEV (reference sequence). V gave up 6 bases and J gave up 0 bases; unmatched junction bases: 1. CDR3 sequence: CASSGTGGSYNEQFF. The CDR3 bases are TGTGCCAGCAGCGGGACAGGGGGCTCCTACAATGAGCAGTTCTTC.

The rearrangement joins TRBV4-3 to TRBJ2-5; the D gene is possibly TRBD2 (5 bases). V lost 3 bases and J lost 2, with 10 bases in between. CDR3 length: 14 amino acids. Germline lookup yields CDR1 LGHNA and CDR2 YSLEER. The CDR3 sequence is CASSQYRGQETQYF. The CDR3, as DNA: TGCGCCAGCAGCCAGTACCGGGGACAAGAGACCCAGTACTTC.

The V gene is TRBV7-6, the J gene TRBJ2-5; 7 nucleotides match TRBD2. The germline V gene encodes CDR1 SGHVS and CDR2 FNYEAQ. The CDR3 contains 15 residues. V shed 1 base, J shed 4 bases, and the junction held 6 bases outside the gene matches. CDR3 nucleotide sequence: TGTGCCAGCAGCTTAGATTCTATAGCGGGAGAGACCCAGTACTTC. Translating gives CASSLDSIAGETQYF. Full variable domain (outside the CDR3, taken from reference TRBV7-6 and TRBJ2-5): GAGVSQSPRYKVTKRGQDVALRCDPISGHVSLYWYRQALGQGPEFLTYFNYEAQQDKSGLPNDRFSAERPEGSISTLTIQRTEQRDSAMYRCASSLDSIAGETQYFGPGTRLLVL.

Written as DNA, the CDR3 is TGTGCCAGCAGTTTAAAGAGAAAAGGAAACACCATATATTTT. Encoded protein: CASSLKRKGNTIYF. The chain uses TRBV28 and TRBJ1-3, with D unclear. There are 14 residues in the CDR3. V lost 2 bases to trimming and J lost 4 bases, with 9 bases between them. From germline, CDR1 is MDHEN and CDR2 SYDVKM.

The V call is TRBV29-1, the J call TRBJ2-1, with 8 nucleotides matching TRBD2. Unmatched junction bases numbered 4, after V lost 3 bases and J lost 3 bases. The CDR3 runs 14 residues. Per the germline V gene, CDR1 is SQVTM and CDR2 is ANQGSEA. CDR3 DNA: TGCAGCGTTGACGGGCTAGCGGGCTACAATGAGCAGTTCTTC. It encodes CSVDGLAGYNEQFF.

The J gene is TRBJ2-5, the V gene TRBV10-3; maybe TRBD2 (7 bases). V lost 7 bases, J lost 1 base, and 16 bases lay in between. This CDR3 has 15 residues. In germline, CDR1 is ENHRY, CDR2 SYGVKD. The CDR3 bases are TGTGCCATCAACCAAGGAGGGGGGGGCCAAGAGACCCAGTACTTC. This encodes CAINQGGGGQETQYF.

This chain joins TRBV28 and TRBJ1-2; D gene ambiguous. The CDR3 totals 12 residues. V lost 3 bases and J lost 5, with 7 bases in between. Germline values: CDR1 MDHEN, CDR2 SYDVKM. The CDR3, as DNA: TGTGCCAGCAGTTTTACCGGGTATGGCTACACCTTC. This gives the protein CASSFTGYGYTF.

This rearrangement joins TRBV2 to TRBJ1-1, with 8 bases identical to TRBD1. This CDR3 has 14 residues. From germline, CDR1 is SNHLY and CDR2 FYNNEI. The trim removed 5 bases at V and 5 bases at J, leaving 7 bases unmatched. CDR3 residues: CASSSDREGTEAFF. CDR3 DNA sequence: TGTGCCAGCAGTTCGGACAGGGAAGGGACTGAAGCTTTCTTT.

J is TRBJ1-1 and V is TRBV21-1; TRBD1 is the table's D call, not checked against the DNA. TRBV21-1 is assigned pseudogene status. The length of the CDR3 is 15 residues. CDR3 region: CASSCWDIGNTEAFF. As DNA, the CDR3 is TGTGCCAGCAGCTGCTGGGACATTGGCAACACTGAAGCTTTCTTT.

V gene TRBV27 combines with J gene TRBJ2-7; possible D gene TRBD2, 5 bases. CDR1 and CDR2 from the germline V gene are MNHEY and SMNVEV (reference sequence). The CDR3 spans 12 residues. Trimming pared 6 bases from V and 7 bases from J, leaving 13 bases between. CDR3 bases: TGTGCCAGCAGGGGTCAGCGGAGGGAGCAGTACTTC. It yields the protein CASRGQRREQYF.